This T cell receptor (beta chain) was captured by sequencing in a study of blood T cell repertoires in COVID-19. Across the study: COVID-19 samples collected from the United States, Italy and Spain covered acute and convalescent phases.

The protocol was immunoSEQ multiplex PCR, while the TCRdb copy is restricted to in-frame clones and leaves out a portion. This table has about 200,000 clones, 70% to 90% appearing once. Germline V gene sequence: CDR1 LNHDA, CDR2 SQIVND (reference sequence). The CDR3 has 13 residues. The V end was cut by 1 base, the J end by 5 bases, with 8 bases between. The sample comprised peripheral blood. The rearrangement links TRBV19 to TRBJ1-2, with D possibly TRBD1 on 5 matching bases. The sequence came from a man between 60 and 75 years old with COVID-19, enrolled during active disease. The CDR3, as DNA: TGTGCCAGTAGTATAGTCAGGGCTTATGGCTACACCTTC. Its protein is CASSIVRAYGYTF.